This TCR beta chain originates from a study of blood T cell repertoires in COVID-19. Across the whole study: The United States, Italy and Spain provided the acute and convalescent COVID-19 samples. Sources were T cells, B-cell-depleted T cells, or PBMCs; the material itself was cDNA or gDNA.

Germline values: CDR1 LGHNA, CDR2 YNFKEQ. This CDR3 is 16 amino acids long. V lost 0 bases and J lost 8, with 18 bases in between. Original analysis: The authors estimated nucleated cell counts from reference gene primer amplification. Only in-frame clones appear in the TCRdb table, and some are missing; sequencing was by immunoSEQ multiplex PCR. That table supplies the V and J calls and clone size; D and trimming were determined from the DNA. The repertoire holds about 140,000 clones, 86% seen once, with around 8.4% in the top ten. The gene calls are TRBV4-2 and TRBJ2-3; no reliable D call. The TCR was taken from a woman in her sixties with acute or convalescent COVID-19. The sample taken for sequencing was peripheral blood. CDR3 loop: CASSQDGQAPVVTQYF. The CDR3 DNA sequence: TGTGCCAGCAGCCAAGATGGGCAGGCACCTGTTGTTACGCAGTATTTT.